This T cell receptor beta chain was retrieved from a study of CD8+CD57+ T cells in acquired aplastic anemia. In the study overall: Sorted CD4+ and CD8+ cells gave an average of 3.2 ug of DNA. As sequenced from healthy donors, CD4+ cells averaged roughly 11 million reads.

General study findings and limits: The study identified roughly 29 CD8+ CDR3 sequences shared by patients and controls.

The CDR3 extends over 18 amino acids. The trim removed 6 bases at V and 6 bases at J, leaving 20 bases unmatched. Germline lookup yields CDR1 LGHNT and CDR2 FRNRAP. Points on this clonotype: The antigen remains undetermined.

Genomic DNA was employed as the template in profiling TCR beta VDJ and CDR3. Each CDR3 protein is one row after TCRdb ran MiXCR on the reads. The sample shows about 130,000 distinct CDR3 sequences, about 48% of them seen only once. The chain joins TRBV12-5 to TRBJ2-1; 7 positions match TRBD2. Specimen: sorted CD4+, CD8+, or CD8+CD57+ T cells (not recorded which) from PBMCs. This clonotype was obtained from a human donor in good health, serving as a control. The CDR3 protein is CASGRTAGRENWANEQFF. The CDR3 DNA follows: TGTGCTAGTGGCCGGACCGCTGGGAGGGAGAATTGGGCCAATGAGCAGTTCTTC.